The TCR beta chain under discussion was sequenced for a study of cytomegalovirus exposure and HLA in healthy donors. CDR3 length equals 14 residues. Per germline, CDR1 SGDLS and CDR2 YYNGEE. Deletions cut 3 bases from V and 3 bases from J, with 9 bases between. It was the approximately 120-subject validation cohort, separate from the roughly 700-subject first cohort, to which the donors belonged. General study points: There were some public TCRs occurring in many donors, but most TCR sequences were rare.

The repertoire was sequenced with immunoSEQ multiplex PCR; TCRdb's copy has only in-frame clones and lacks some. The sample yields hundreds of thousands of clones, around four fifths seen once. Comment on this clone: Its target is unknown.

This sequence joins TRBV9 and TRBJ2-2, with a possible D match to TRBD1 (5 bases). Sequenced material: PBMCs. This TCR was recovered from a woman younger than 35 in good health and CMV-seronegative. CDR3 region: CASSAGHYTGELFF. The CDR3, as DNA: TGTGCCAGCAGCGCCGGACATTACACCGGGGAGCTGTTTTTT.